A single T cell receptor (beta chain) is shown here with its context. Its cognate antigen is unknown. V dropped 6 bases and J dropped 2; count of bases not matched to a gene: 6. CDR1 SNHLY and CDR2 FYNNEI come from the germline V gene. The CDR3 spans 15 residues. This sample was included in a study of cytomegalovirus exposure and HLA in healthy donors. On the study more broadly: The use of the same platform for the roughly 110 validation repertoires and the 550 to 700 first-cohort repertoires was reported by a later analysis.

The repertoire was sequenced with immunoSEQ multiplex PCR; TCRdb's copy has only in-frame clones and lacks some. The table includes roughly 300,000 clones, 86% detected once. Study-wide findings and caveats: Subsequent analysis of the 100 to 150 validation repertoires found a tendency for first-cohort TCR clusters to co-occur. Cytomegalovirus-associated status was assigned to more than 150 TCR beta chains. Reports indicated that the classifier achieved high specificity and sensitivity in diagnosing cytomegalovirus status.

The source of this sequence is a woman aged 18-35 years in good health and CMV-seronegative. Material for sequencing was PBMCs. The V gene is TRBV2, the J gene TRBJ2-2, with 7 bases matching TRBD1. The CDR3 bases are TGTGCCAGCAGGCCCGGGACAGCCAACACCGGGGAGCTGTTTTTT. Translated: CASRPGTANTGELFF.